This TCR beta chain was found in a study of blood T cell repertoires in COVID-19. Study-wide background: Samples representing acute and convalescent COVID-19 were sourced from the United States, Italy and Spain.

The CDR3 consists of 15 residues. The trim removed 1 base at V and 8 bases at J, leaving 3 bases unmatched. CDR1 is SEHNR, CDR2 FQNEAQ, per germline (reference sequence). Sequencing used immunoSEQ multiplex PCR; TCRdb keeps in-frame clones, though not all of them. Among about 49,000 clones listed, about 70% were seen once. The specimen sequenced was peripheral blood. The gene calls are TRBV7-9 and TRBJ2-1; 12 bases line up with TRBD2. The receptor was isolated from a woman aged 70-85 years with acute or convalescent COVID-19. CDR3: CASSLGLAGVDEQFF. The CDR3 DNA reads TGTGCCAGCAGCTTAGGACTAGCGGGAGTCGATGAGCAGTTCTTC.